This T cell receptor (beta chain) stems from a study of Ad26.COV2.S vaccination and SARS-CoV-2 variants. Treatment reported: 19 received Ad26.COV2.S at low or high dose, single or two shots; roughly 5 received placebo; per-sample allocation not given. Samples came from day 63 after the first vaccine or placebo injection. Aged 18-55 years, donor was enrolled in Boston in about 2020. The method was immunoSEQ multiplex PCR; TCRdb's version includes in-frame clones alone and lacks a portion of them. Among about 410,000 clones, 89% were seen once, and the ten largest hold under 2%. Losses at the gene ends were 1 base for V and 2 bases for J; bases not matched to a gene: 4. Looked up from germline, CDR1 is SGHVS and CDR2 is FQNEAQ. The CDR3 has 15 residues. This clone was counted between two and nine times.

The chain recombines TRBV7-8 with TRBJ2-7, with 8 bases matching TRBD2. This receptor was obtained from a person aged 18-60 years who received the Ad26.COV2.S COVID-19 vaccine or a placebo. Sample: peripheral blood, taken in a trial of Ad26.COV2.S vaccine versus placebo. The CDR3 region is CASSLDSGSTYEQYF. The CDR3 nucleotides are TGTGCCAGCAGCTTAGACAGCGGGAGCACCTACGAGCAGTACTTC.